The 30 T cell receptor beta chains given below trace back to one sample, sequenced in a study of blood T cell repertoires in COVID-19. Produced via immunoSEQ multiplex PCR; TCRdb's table is partial and in-frame only. Of about 180,000 clones in the sample, about 81% were seen once. Sequenced sample: peripheral blood. These receptors were obtained from a woman aged 80 or over with COVID-19, enrolled during active disease.

The gene calls are TRBV18 and TRBJ1-3; the match to TRBD1 covers 7 bases. The CDR3 is 15 amino acids. With V trimmed by 3 bases and J by 0 bases, 2 bases remained unmatched. Germline V lookup: CDR1 KGHSH, CDR2 LQKENI. The CDR3 DNA sequence: TGTGCCAGCTCACCGACAGGGTTCTCTGGAAACACCATATATTTT. Translating it yields CASSPTGFSGNTIYF. Full variable domain (missing parts from reference TRBV18 and TRBJ1-3): NAGVMQNPRHLVRRRGQEARLRCSPMKGHSHVYWYRQLPEEGLKFMVYLQKENIIDESGMPKERFSAEFPKEGPSILRIQQVVRGDSAAYFCASSPTGFSGNTIYFGEGSWLTVV.

This clone was picked up one time. The chain is built from TRBV3-1 (or the pseudogene TRBV3-2) and TRBJ2-7, with D possibly TRBD1 on 6 matching bases. The CDR3 loop spans 14 amino acids. V lost 0 bases and J 5 bases, leaving 11 bases between the germline ends. Germline V gene sequence: CDR1 LGHDT, CDR2 YNNKEL (reference sequence). The CDR3: CASSQEQQGHEQYF. The CDR3 DNA reads as TGTGCCAGCAGCCAAGAGCAACAGGGCCACGAGCAGTACTTC.

CDR3 region: CATSHDRDGYTF. In nucleotides, the CDR3 is TGCGCCACCTCGCACGACAGGGATGGCTACACCTTC. The V gene is TRBV5-1, the J gene TRBJ1-2, with 7 bases fitting TRBD1. The germline V gene encodes CDR1 SGHRS and CDR2 YFSETQ. This CDR3 has 12 residues. The ends lost 9 bases at V and 6 bases at J; junction bases unmatched: 8. The variable domain in full, completed from reference TRBV5-1 and TRBJ1-2, reads KAGVTQTPRYLIKTRGQQVTLSCSPISGHRSVSWYQQTPGQGLQFLFEYFSETQRNKGNFPGRFSGRQFSNSRSEMNVSTLELGDSALYLCATSHDRDGYTFGSGTRLTVV.

The CDR3 DNA reads TGTGCCAGCAGTTTTTTGGACAGGGTAGAAGATACGCAGTATTTT. This encodes CASSFLDRVEDTQYF. The chain employs TRBV27 and TRBJ2-3, with TRBD1 matching over 8 bases. After removal of 3 bases from V and 5 bases from J, the junction contained 7 bases not matched to a gene. From germline, CDR1 is MNHEY and CDR2 SMNVEV (reference sequence). This CDR3 has 15 residues.

The chain has TRBV6-1 and TRBJ1-2; 9 bases align to TRBD1. The CDR3 loop spans 14 amino acids. V dropped 3 bases and J dropped 7; count of bases not matched to a gene: 6. Germline V CDR1 and CDR2: MNHNS, SASEGT. CDR3 protein: CASSDYRGRLGYTF. The CDR3 region has the DNA TGTGCCAGCAGTGATTACAGGGGGCGCCTTGGCTACACCTTC.

This clone was detected a few times. The rearrangement joins TRBV5-5 to TRBJ1-1, with TRBD1 identical over 8 bases. CDR3 length: 13 residues. CDR1 is SGHKS and CDR2 is YYEKEE in the germline V gene (reference sequence). Unmatched junction bases numbered 3, after V lost 7 bases and J lost 1 base. DNA for the CDR3: TGTGCCAGCGCAGACAGGGGGAACACTGAAGCTTTCTTT. This codes for CASADRGNTEAFF.

The V gene is TRBV5-8, the J gene TRBJ2-1; 11 nucleotides align to TRBD2. The CDR3 runs to 14 residues. CDR1 is SGHTS and CDR2 is YDEGEE in the germline V gene. The junction had 13 bases not matched to a gene; V was cut back by 4 bases and J by 16 bases. The CDR3: CASSPGPSGGPNFF. The CDR3 coding sequence is TGTGCCAGCAGCCCCGGTCCTAGCGGGGGGCCAAATTTCTTC.

This rearrangement joins TRBV3-1 (or the pseudogene TRBV3-2) to TRBJ1-4; a possible D gene is TRBD1 (6 bases). Trimming took 4 bases from V and 6 from J, leaving 15 bases between them. This CDR3 has 15 amino acids. Germline assignment: CDR1 LGHDT and CDR2 YNNKEL (reference sequence). The CDR3 nucleotides read TGTGCCAGCAGCCGGGACACCCCGGGGCATGAAAAACTGTTTTTT. It codes for CASSRDTPGHEKLFF.

This CDR3 is CASSVEGLYNEQFF. As DNA, the CDR3 is TGTGCCAGCAGCGTAGAGGGGCTCTACAATGAGCAGTTCTTC. The chain recombines TRBV9 with TRBJ2-1; a weak D match, TRBD1 (5 bases). Per germline, CDR1 SGDLS and CDR2 YYNGEE. The ends were cut back, 0 bases at V and 3 bases at J, with 7 bases in the middle. CDR3 length: 14 amino acids.

A single count supports this clone. Here the CDR3 reads CASSFHLAGPYEQYF. CDR3 nucleotides: TGTGCCAGCAGTTTCCATCTAGCGGGTCCCTACGAGCAGTACTTC. The rearrangement links TRBV28 to TRBJ2-7; 8 bases match TRBD2. Germline CDR1 is MDHEN and CDR2 is SYDVKM. The length of the CDR3 is 15 residues. After removal of 3 bases from V and 2 bases from J, the junction contained 6 bases not matched to a gene. Looking up the rest from reference TRBV28 and TRBJ2-7 gives the full variable domain: DVKVTQSSRYLVKRTGEKVFLECVQDMDHENMFWYRQDPGLGLRLIYFSYDVKMKEKGDIPEGYSVSREKKERFSLILESASTNQTSMYLCASSFHLAGPYEQYFGPGTRLTVT.

This clone was recorded a few times. The rearrangement uses TRBV2 and TRBJ2-7, with a possible D match to TRBD1 (5 bases). Trimming took 8 bases from V and 4 from J, leaving 15 bases between them. The CDR3 runs to 13 residues. CDR1 is SNHLY and CDR2 is FYNNEI in the germline V gene. This CDR3 reads CASGQREKYEQYF. CDR3 nucleotides: TGTGCCAGCGGACAAAGGGAAAAGTACGAGCAGTACTTC.

The chain uses TRBV5-1 and TRBJ1-5, with D unclear. CDR3 length equals 13 residues. Deletions cut 0 bases from V and 4 bases from J, with 5 bases between. Germline CDR1 is SGHRS and CDR2 is YFSETQ. This CDR3 is CASSLAGNQPQHF. In DNA form, the CDR3 reads TGCGCCAGCAGCTTGGCGGGGAATCAGCCCCAGCATTTT.

The chain joins TRBV3-1 (or the pseudogene TRBV3-2) to TRBJ2-3; 12 positions agree with TRBD2. This CDR3 spans 16 amino acids. Germline trimming cut 2 bases from V and 6 bases from J; bases unmatched to any gene: 6. Germline CDR1 reads LGHDT; CDR2 reads YNNKEL (reference sequence). CDR3 bases: TGTGCCAGCAGCCAATACCTAGCGGGGGGGCCGGATACGCAGTATTTT. It is translated as CASSQYLAGGPDTQYF.

Notes on this clone: The CDR3 carries no conserved terminal phenylalanine or tryptophan, so it likely arises from a read error. It is unclear where the CDR3 begins or ends on the DNA, so no DNA is shown, and the CDR3 is as TCRdb lists it. The chain recombines TRBV4-3 with TRBJ1-1; the DNA was not compared with TRBD1, the D call given in the table. CDR1 and CDR2 (germline): LGHNA, YSLEER. The length of the CDR3 is 12 amino acids, counting both ends. The CDR3 sequence: CASSHPTGAQVV.

This chain links TRBV27 with TRBJ2-1; 10 positions match TRBD2. Germline-derived CDR1 and CDR2 are MNHEY and SMNVEV (reference sequence). This CDR3 spans 16 amino acids. Unmatched junction bases numbered 7, after V lost 6 bases and J lost 2 bases. In DNA form, the CDR3 reads TGTGCCAGCAGGGCGATTAGCGGGAGGACCTACAATGAGCAGTTCTTC. Translation: CASRAISGRTYNEQFF.

The gene calls are TRBV20-1 and TRBJ2-3; D is perhaps TRBD1 (6 bases). The germline V gene encodes CDR1 DFQATT and CDR2 SNEGSKA (reference sequence). The V and J ends lost 3 bases and 4 bases respectively, with 17 bases between them. The CDR3 has 15 amino acids. For the CDR3, the DNA is TGCAGTGCTAGTGTCGGCCACAGGGTGGCAGATACGCAGTATTTT. Amino acid sequence: CSASVGHRVADTQYF.

V gene TRBV19 combines with J gene TRBJ1-2; D may be TRBD1 (5 bases). The CDR3 sequence is 17 residues long. V lost 9 bases to trimming and J lost 8 bases, with 31 bases between them. CDR1 is LNHDA, CDR2 SQIVND, per germline (reference sequence). The CDR3 DNA is TGTGCCAGCCAGCGGGACGCCACGAAAGCGAACCTCTGGGGCTACACCTTC. Translating it yields CASQRDATKANLWGYTF.

The genes are TRBV27 and TRBJ2-7; TRBD1 aligns across 9 bases. Trimming took 6 bases from V and 2 from J; bases not matched to a gene: 5. Per the germline V gene, CDR1 is MNHEY and CDR2 is SMNVEV (reference sequence). This CDR3 has 14 residues. This CDR3 is CASSWTGAAYEQYF. CDR3 nucleotides: TGTGCCAGCAGCTGGACAGGGGCAGCCTACGAGCAGTACTTC.

The chain carries TRBV2 and TRBJ1-5, with 8 nucleotides matching TRBD1. This CDR3 is built from 16 residues. The V gene's germline CDR1 is SNHLY and CDR2 FYNNEI. Losses at the gene ends were 6 bases for V and 3 bases for J; bases not matched to a gene: 10. This chain's CDR3 is CASSLYATGANQPQHF. The CDR3 DNA is TGTGCCAGCAGCCTATATGCGACAGGGGCCAATCAGCCCCAGCATTTT.

The chain couples TRBV9 to TRBJ1-2; 12 bases match TRBD1. Per the germline V gene, CDR1 is SGDLS and CDR2 is YYNGEE. Trimming at V came to 4 bases and at J to 6 bases, leaving 7 bases not matched to a gene. This CDR3 comprises 15 residues. The chain's CDR3 is CASSPRDRGRDGYTF. The CDR3 nucleotides are TGTGCCAGCAGCCCACGGGACAGGGGGCGTGATGGCTACACCTTC.

This chain uses TRBV9 with TRBJ2-7; possible D gene TRBD1, 5 bases. Germline V gene data show CDR1 as SGDLS and CDR2 as YYNGEE. This CDR3 has 15 amino acids. The germline V and J ends were trimmed by 1 base and 3 bases, with 14 bases remaining between them. In DNA form, the CDR3 reads TGTGCCAGCAGCGTATGGGAACAGGCTGACTACGAGCAGTACTTC. Encoded protein: CASSVWEQADYEQYF. Together with reference TRBV9 and TRBJ2-7, the CDR3 gives the full variable domain: DSGVTQTPKHLITATGQRVTLRCSPRSGDLSVYWYQQSLDQGLQFLIQYYNGEERAKGNILERFSAQQFPDLHSELNLSSLELGDSALYFCASSVWEQADYEQYFGPGTRLTVT.

The chain joins TRBV19 to TRBJ1-2; perhaps TRBD1 as D (5 bases). Germline CDR1 reads LNHDA; CDR2 reads SQIVND (reference sequence). This CDR3 comprises 16 residues. The V end lost 2 bases, the J end lost 5 bases, and 18 bases lay between the germline ends. The CDR3: CASSILETAGEYGYTF. CDR3 nucleotides: TGTGCCAGTAGTATACTCGAGACGGCGGGGGAATATGGCTACACCTTC.

The rearrangement uses TRBV5-6 and TRBJ2-7; a weak D match, TRBD1 (5 bases). Between the trimmed V and J ends, which lost 3 bases and 7 bases, there was a span of 11 bases. Germline V gene sequence: CDR1 SGHDT, CDR2 YYEEEE. CDR3 length: 12 amino acids. CDR3 sequence: CASSSGSGEQYF. CDR3 DNA sequence: TGTGCCAGCAGCTCAGGGTCTGGGGAGCAGTACTTC. The full variable domain, completed using reference TRBV5-6 and TRBJ2-7, is DAGVTQSPTHLIKTRGQQVTLRCSPKSGHDTVSWYQQALGQGPQFIFQYYEEEERQRGNFPDRFSGHQFPNYSSELNVNALLLGDSALYLCASSSGSGEQYFGPGTRLTVT.

The chain links TRBV7-2 to TRBJ2-7; 7 nucleotides match TRBD1. Germline V gene lookup returns CDR1 SGHTA and CDR2 FQGNSA. V gave up 5 bases and J gave up 0 bases; unmatched junction bases: 7. The CDR3 covers 15 residues. CDR3 protein: CASSQGQVLSYEQYF. The DNA for the CDR3 is TGTGCCAGCAGCCAAGGACAGGTCCTCTCCTACGAGCAGTACTTC.

J is TRBJ2-1 and V is TRBV19; maybe TRBD1 (6 bases). V shed 5 bases and J shed 4 bases, with 15 bases lying between them. There are 15 residues in the CDR3. Germline CDR1 is LNHDA and CDR2 is SQIVND (reference sequence). The chain's CDR3 is CASSLGHQVYNEQFF. Written as DNA, the CDR3 is TGTGCCAGTAGTCTGGGACACCAAGTATACAATGAGCAGTTCTTC.

The chain employs TRBV11-2 and TRBJ1-5; possible D gene TRBD1, 6 bases. V gave up 5 bases and J gave up 5 bases, with 10 bases separating them. From germline, CDR1 is SGHAT and CDR2 FQNNGV. The CDR3 is 13 amino acids. CDR3 sequence: CASSTAGDQPQHF. DNA for the CDR3: TGTGCCAGCAGCACCGCAGGGGATCAGCCCCAGCATTTT.

This clone was observed once. The J gene is TRBJ2-7, the V gene TRBV6-2 or TRBV6-3; TRBD2 matches 7 bases. CDR3 size: 15 residues. The V segment lost 0 bases and the J segment 4 bases; nucleotides outside the gene matches: 6. Per the germline V gene, CDR1 is MNHEY and CDR2 is SVGEGT. The CDR3 spells CASSYSAGVLYEQYF. The CDR3 DNA reads as TGTGCCAGCAGTTACTCGGCGGGAGTCCTTTACGAGCAGTACTTC.

The V and J genes are TRBV3-1 (or the pseudogene TRBV3-2) and TRBJ2-1, with a tentative D call TRBD2 (6 bases). The CDR3 covers 19 residues. V dropped 2 bases and J dropped 1 base, with 21 bases sitting between them. Looked up from germline, CDR1 is LGHDT and CDR2 is YNNKEL (reference sequence). DNA of the CDR3: TGTGCCAGCAGCCAACTATCGGGAGCGATGGGGGTTTCCTACAATGAGCAGTTCTTC. It is translated as CASSQLSGAMGVSYNEQFF.

The V call is TRBV19, the J call TRBJ2-2; D may be TRBD1 (6 bases). Per the germline V gene, CDR1 is LNHDA and CDR2 is SQIVND (reference sequence). This CDR3 has 16 amino acids. Trimming removed 2 bases from V and 3 bases from J, with 13 bases in between. The CDR3 DNA reads TGTGCCAGTAGTATAATGGGGGCAAAGGACACCGGGGAGCTGTTTTTT. It specifies CASSIMGAKDTGELFF.

The chain carries TRBV19 and TRBJ2-1, with D hard to call. Trimming cost V 4 bases and J 0 bases, with 4 bases left between them. The CDR3 spans 13 residues. Germline V gives CDR1 LNHDA, CDR2 SQIVND (reference sequence). The CDR3 DNA follows: TGTGCCAGTAGTACGGGCTCCTACAATGAGCAGTTCTTC. This translates into CASSTGSYNEQFF.